This T cell receptor (beta chain) was sequenced for a study of T cell clusters in autoimmune cytopenias. Study results and limitations: The T cell clusters came from computational analysis alone and lack functional validation. Physiological T cell clusters of healthy donors were apparently absent in primary autoimmune cytopenia patients. TRB repertoire shifts in secondary cytopenia and chronic lymphocytic leukemia mostly reflected lymphoma, not autoimmunity. No cluster-lack signature appeared between secondary cytopenia and chronic lymphocytic leukemia patients, apparently due to lymphoma masking.

CDR3 length: 11 amino acids. Germline loops: CDR1 SGHTA, CDR2 FQGNSA. One tube held mixed TRB-A and TRB-B primer pools for touch-down PCR. TCRdb reprocessed the multiplex PCR reads and stores each CDR3 protein as one record, lacking DNA. Its table lists approximately 5,700 distinct CDR3 sequences. In the case of this clonotype: Its specificity is unknown.

Each sample's input was 250 ng genomic DNA, some 38,000 genome equivalents. These data were also filed under a second study, of T cell repertoires in aging, cancer and after chemotherapy.

Sample: peripheral blood. This chain links TRBV7-2 with TRBJ1-6; the TRBD1 assignment by TCRdb is unverifiable without DNA. The source is a human donor in good health. The CDR3 spells CASSPGAPLHF.